This T cell receptor beta chain was profiled in a study of T-cell memory formation after mild COVID-19. Study-level information: TCR clusters were largely donor specific. Overall study results and limits: The study detected some responding clones in pre-infection memory, suggesting cross-reactive memory joined.

In regard to this clonotype: Its specificity is not known.

Constant-segment-primed 5'RACE gave TCR alpha and TCR beta cDNA libraries with sample barcodes and UMIs. TCRdb reanalysed the 5' RACE reads using MiXCR and keeps one entry per CDR3 protein. The sample has over 350,000 distinct CDR3 sequences; about a sixth are singletons. Trimming left V 1 base short and J 5 bases short, with 9 bases between. Germline loops: CDR1 SGHRS, CDR2 YFSETQ. CDR3 size: 13 residues. The V call is TRBV5-1, the J call TRBJ1-1; possibly TRBD1 for D (6 bases). Source material: PBMCs or a T cell subset sorted from them (not recorded which). This clonotype was obtained from a man aged 18 to 29 who had mild COVID-19 (a few samples of this study predate the infection). Cell type and time point are not known. The CDR3 reads CASSLWGTTEAFF. In DNA form, the CDR3 reads TGCGCCAGCAGCTTGTGGGGGACAACTGAAGCTTTCTTT. The whole variable domain, filled in from reference TRBV5-1 and TRBJ1-1, reads KAGVTQTPRYLIKTRGQQVTLSCSPISGHRSVSWYQQTPGQGLQFLFEYFSETQRNKGNFPGRFSGRQFSNSRSEMNVSTLELGDSALYLCASSLWGTTEAFFGQGTRLTVV.